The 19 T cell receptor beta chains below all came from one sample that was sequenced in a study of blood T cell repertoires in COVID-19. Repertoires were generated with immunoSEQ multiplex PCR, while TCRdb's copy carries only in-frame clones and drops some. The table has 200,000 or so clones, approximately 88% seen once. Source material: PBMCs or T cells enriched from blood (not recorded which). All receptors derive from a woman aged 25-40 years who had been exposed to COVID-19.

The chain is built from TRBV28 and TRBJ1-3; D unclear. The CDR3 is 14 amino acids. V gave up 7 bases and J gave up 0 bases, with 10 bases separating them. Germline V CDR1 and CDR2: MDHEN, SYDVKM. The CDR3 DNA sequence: TGTGCCAGCACAGCGCTTAGCTCTGGAAACACCATATATTTT. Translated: CASTALSSGNTIYF.

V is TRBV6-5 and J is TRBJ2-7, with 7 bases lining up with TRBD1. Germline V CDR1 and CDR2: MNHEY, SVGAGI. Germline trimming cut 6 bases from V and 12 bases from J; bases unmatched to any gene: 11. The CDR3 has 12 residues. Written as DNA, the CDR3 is TGTGCCAGCAGCCAGAGACAGGGTCGTCTGTACTTC. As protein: CASSQRQGRLYF.

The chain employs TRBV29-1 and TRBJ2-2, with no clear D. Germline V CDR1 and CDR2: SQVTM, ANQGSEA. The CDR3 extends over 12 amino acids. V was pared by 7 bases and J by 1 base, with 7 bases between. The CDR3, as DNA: TGCAGCGGAGGTGAGAACACCGGGGAGCTGTTTTTT. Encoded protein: CSGGENTGELFF.

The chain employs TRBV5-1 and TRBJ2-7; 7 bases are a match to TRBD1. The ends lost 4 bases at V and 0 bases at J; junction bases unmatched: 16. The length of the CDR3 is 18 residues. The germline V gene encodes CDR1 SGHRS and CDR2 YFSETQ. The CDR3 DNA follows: TGCGCCAGCAGCGGAATTCTTCCGGGACAGTCTATCTCCTACGAGCAGTACTTC. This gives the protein CASSGILPGQSISYEQYF.

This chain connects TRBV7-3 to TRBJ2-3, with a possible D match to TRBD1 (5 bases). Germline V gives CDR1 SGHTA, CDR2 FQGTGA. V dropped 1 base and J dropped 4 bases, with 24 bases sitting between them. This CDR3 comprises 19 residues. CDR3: CASSLKAQVEPTEADTQYF. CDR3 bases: TGTGCCAGCAGCTTAAAGGCACAGGTAGAACCGACTGAGGCAGATACGCAGTATTTT.

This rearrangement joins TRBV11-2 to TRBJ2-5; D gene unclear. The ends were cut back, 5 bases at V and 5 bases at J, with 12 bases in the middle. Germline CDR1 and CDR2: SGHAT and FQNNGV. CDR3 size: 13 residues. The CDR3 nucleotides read TGTGCCAGCAGCCTTACTTGGTATGAGACCCAGTACTTC. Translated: CASSLTWYETQYF.

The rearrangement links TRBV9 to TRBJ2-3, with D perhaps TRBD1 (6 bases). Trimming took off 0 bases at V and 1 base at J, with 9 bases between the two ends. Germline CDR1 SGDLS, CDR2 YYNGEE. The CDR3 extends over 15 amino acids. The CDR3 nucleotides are TGTGCCAGCAGCGTAGCAGGACAGCGCACAGATACGCAGTATTTT. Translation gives CASSVAGQRTDTQYF.

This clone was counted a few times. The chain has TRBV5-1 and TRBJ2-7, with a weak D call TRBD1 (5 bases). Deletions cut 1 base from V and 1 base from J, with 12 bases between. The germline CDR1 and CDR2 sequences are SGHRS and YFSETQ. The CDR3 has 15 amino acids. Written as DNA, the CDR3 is TGCGCCAGCAGCTTGCTGCAGGGATCTTCCTACGAGCAGTACTTC. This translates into CASSLLQGSSYEQYF.

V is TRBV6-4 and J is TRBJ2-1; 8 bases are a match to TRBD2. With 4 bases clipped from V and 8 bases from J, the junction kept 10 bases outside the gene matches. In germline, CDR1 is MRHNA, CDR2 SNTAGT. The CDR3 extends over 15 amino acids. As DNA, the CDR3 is TGTGCCAGCAGTGGAAAAAGCGGGAGTGTCTATGAGCAGTTCTTC. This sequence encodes CASSGKSGSVYEQFF.

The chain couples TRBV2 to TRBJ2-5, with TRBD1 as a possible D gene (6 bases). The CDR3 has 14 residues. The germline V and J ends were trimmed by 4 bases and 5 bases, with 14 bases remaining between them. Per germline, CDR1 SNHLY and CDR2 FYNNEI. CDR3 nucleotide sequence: TGTGCCAGCAGTGTAGTAGGGGGTCATGAGACCCAGTACTTC. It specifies CASSVVGGHETQYF. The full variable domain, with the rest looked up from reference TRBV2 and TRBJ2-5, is EPEVTQTPSHQVTQMGQEVILRCVPISNHLYFYWYRQILGQKVEFLVSFYNNEISEKSEIFDDQFSVERPDGSNFTLKIRSTKLEDSAMYFCASSVVGGHETQYFGPGTRLLVL.

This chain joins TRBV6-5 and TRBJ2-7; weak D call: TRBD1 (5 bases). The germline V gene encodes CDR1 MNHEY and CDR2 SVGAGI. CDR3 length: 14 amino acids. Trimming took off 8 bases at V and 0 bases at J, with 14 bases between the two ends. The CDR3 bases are TGTGCCAGCGCTGGACGGACAACCTCCTACGAGCAGTACTTC. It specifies CASAGRTTSYEQYF.

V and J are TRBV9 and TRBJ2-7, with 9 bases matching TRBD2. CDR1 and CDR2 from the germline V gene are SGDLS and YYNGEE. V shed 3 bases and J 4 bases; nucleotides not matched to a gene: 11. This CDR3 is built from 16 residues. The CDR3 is CASSAGRSSGNYEQYF. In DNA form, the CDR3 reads TGTGCCAGCAGCGCCGGGAGGTCTAGCGGGAATTACGAGCAGTACTTC.

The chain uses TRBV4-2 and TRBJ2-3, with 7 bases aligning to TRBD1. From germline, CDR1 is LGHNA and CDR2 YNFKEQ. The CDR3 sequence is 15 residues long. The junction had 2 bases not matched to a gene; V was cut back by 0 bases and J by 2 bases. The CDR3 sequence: CASSQEKGATDTQYF. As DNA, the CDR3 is TGTGCCAGCAGCCAAGAAAAGGGGGCCACAGATACGCAGTATTTT.

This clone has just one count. CDR3 DNA sequence: TGTGCCAGCAGCTTGGTAGGGAGTGGAAACACCATATATTTT. It encodes CASSLVGSGNTIYF. This chain links TRBV5-6 with TRBJ1-3; D gene ambiguous. CDR3 length: 14 residues. CDR1 is SGHDT and CDR2 is YYEEEE in the germline V gene. V was pared by 0 bases and J by 3 bases, with 7 bases between.

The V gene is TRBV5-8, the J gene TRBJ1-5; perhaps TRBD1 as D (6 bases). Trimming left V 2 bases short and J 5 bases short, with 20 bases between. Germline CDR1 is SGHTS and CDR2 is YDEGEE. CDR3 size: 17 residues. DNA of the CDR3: TGTGCCAGCAGCTTTACAGGGTCCGCCGGAACCTATCAGCCCCAGCATTTT. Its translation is CASSFTGSAGTYQPQHF.

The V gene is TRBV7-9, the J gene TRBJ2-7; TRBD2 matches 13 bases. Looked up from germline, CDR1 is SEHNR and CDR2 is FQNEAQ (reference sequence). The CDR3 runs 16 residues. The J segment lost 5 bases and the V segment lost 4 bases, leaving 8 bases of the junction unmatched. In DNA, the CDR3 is TGTGCCAGCAGCTCTCCGACTAGCGGGAGGATCCACGAGCAGTACTTC. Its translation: CASSSPTSGRIHEQYF.

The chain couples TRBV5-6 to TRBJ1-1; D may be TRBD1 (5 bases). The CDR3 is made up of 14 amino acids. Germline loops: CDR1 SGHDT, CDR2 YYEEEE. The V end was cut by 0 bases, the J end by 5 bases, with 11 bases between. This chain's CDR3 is CASSLGPGRTEAFF. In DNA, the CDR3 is TGTGCCAGCAGCTTGGGCCCAGGGAGGACTGAAGCTTTCTTT.

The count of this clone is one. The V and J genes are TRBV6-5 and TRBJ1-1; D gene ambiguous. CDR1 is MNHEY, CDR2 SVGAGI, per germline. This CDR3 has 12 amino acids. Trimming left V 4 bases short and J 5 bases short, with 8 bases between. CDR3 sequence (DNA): TGTGCCAGCAGTTGGGGAGAGACTGAAGCTTTCTTT. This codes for CASSWGETEAFF.

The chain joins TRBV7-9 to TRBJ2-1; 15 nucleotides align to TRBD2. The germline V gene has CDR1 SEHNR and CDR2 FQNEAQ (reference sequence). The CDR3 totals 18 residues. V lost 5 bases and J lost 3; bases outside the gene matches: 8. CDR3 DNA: TGTGCCAGCAGCAGAGGCGGGACTAGCGGGAGGATCTACAATGAGCAGTTCTTC. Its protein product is CASSRGGTSGRIYNEQFF.